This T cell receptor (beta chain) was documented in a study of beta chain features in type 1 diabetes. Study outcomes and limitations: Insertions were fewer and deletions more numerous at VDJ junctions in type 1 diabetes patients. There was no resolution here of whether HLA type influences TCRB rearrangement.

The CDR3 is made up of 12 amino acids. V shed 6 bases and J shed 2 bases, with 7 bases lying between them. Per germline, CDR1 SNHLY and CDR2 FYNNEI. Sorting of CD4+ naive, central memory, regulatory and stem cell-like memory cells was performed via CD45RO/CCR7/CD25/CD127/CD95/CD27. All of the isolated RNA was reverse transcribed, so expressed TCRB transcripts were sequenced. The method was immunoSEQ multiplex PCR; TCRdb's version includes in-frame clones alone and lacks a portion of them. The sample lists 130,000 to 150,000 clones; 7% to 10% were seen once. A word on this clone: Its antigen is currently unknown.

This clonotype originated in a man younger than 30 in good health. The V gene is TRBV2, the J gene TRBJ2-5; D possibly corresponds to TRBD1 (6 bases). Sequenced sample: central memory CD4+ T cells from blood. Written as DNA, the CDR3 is TGTGCCAGCAGGACAGGACAAGAGACCCAGTACTTC. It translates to CASRTGQETQYF.